This passage covers 11 T cell receptor beta chains from one sample sequenced in a study of blood T cells in healthy people across ages. A second about 6 to 12 cycle PCR used barcoded and J-beta primers. TCRdb analysed the 5' RACE reads with MiXCR anew, one entry per CDR3 protein. The table has some 860,000 distinct CDR3 sequences, more than 50% seen once. Sequenced sample: blood. The receptors were gathered from a man between 35 and 55 years old in good health.

The gene calls are TRBV12-3 or TRBV12-4 and TRBJ1-1; D not resolved. The CDR3 has 12 residues. The V end lost 5 bases, the J end lost 7 bases, and 11 bases lay between the germline ends. CDR3 bases: TGTGCCAGCAGTCCCCAGAAGGATGAAGCTTTCTTT. Protein product: CASSPQKDEAFF.

The rearrangement joins TRBV12-3 or TRBV12-4 to TRBJ2-3; D may be TRBD2 (6 bases). Trimming cost V 1 base and J 6 bases, with 14 bases left between them. This CDR3 has 15 residues. The CDR3 sequence is CASSLGARGRDTQYF. CDR3 sequence (DNA): TGTGCCAGCAGTTTAGGAGCGCGGGGCAGGGATACGCAGTATTTT.

V is TRBV7-2 and J is TRBJ2-7, with TRBD1 matching 9 bases. The CDR3 has 14 amino acids. Germline V gene sequence: CDR1 SGHTA, CDR2 FQGNSA. Trimming cost V 5 bases and J 3 bases; bases outside gene matches: 5. CDR3 residues: CASSGTGGIYEQYF. The CDR3 region has the DNA TGTGCCAGCAGCGGAACAGGGGGCATCTACGAGCAGTACTTC.

The chain is built from TRBV29-1 and TRBJ1-2; maybe TRBD1 (5 bases). V lost 5 bases and J 7 bases, leaving 14 bases between the germline ends. CDR1 SQVTM and CDR2 ANQGSEA come from the germline V gene. CDR3 length equals 12 residues. DNA of the CDR3: TGCAGCGTTTGGGGAGGGGTGACTGGCTACACCTTC. This gives the protein CSVWGGVTGYTF.

The chain has TRBV3-1 and TRBJ2-4; D is possibly TRBD1 (6 bases). V was trimmed by 7 bases and J by 6 bases, leaving 19 bases between them. This CDR3 is built from 15 residues. The germline CDR1 and CDR2 sequences are LGHDT and YNNKEL (reference sequence). CDR3 residues: CASNHKWTEGNIQYF. The DNA for the CDR3 is TGTGCCAGCAACCACAAATGGACAGAAGGAAACATTCAGTACTTC. The full variable domain, rest sourced from reference TRBV3-1 and TRBJ2-4, is DTAVSQTPKYLVTQMGNDKSIKCEQNLGHDTMYWYKQDSKKFLKIMFSYNNKELIINETVPNRFSPKSPDKAHLNLHINSLELGDSAVYFCASNHKWTEGNIQYFGAGTRLSVL.

This clonotype has more than one count but fewer than ten. J is TRBJ2-7 and V is TRBV7-9, with no clear D. The CDR3 is 12 residues long. Germline lookup yields CDR1 SEHNR and CDR2 FQNEAQ (reference sequence). The ends were cut back, 1 base at V and 6 bases at J, with 7 bases in the middle. This CDR3 reads CASSLEQREQYF. As DNA, the CDR3 is TGTGCCAGCAGCTTAGAACAGCGCGAGCAGTACTTC.

In its sample, this clonotype was seen once. The chain couples TRBV25-1 to TRBJ1-2; the D gene is possibly TRBD1 (5 bases). Germline lookup yields CDR1 MGHDK and CDR2 SYGVNS. Deletions cut 6 bases from V and 1 base from J, with 12 bases between. The CDR3 contains 14 residues. In nucleotides, the CDR3 is TGTGCCAGCAGAAATGGGACGGATAACTATGGCTACACCTTC. Protein: CASRNGTDNYGYTF.

V gene TRBV30 combines with J gene TRBJ1-2; tentatively, D is TRBD1 (5 bases). Trimming removed 0 bases from V and 5 bases from J, with 16 bases in between. The CDR3 is 15 residues long. The germline V gene has CDR1 GTSNPN and CDR2 SVGIG (reference sequence). The CDR3 loop is CAWSVLDRDGYGYTF. CDR3 sequence (DNA): TGTGCCTGGAGTGTCCTTGATCGGGACGGATATGGCTACACCTTC.

Comments on this clonotype: Germline is not matched at one junction end, which may reflect a read error. The DNA of the CDR3 is TGTGCTAGCAGCCCCGGGACTAGCGGGGGGGAGCAGTTCTTC. Protein: CASSPGTSGGEQFF. The chain is built from TRBV7-7 and TRBJ2-1; 15 nucleotides line up with TRBD2. CDR3 size: 14 residues. Germline CDR1 reads SSHAT; CDR2 reads FNYEAQ (reference sequence).

This clonotype came up a few times. The chain is built from TRBV6-2 or TRBV6-3 and TRBJ2-7, with D hard to call. The J call may be in error: the DNA end matches TRBJ2-4 better. The CDR3 covers 11 residues. Germline V gene sequence: CDR1 MNHEY, CDR2 SVGEGT. As DNA, the CDR3 is TGTGCCAGCAGTCAGAAAAACATTCAGTACTTC. Translated: CASSQKNIQYF.

The chain recombines TRBV27 with TRBJ2-5; the match to TRBD2 covers 13 bases. Per germline, CDR1 MNHEY and CDR2 SMNVEV (reference sequence). This CDR3 has 15 amino acids. Trimming cost V 4 bases and J 3 bases; bases outside gene matches: 2. The CDR3 DNA reads TGTGCCAGCAGTTATGGGACTAGCGGGAAAGAGACCCAGTACTTC. Amino acid sequence: CASSYGTSGKETQYF.